What follows are 14 T cell receptor beta chains derived from one specimen sequenced in a study of blood T cell repertoires in COVID-19. The repertoire was sequenced with immunoSEQ multiplex PCR; TCRdb's copy has only in-frame clones and lacks some. The data show about 250,000 clones, approximately 88% seen once. Sequenced input: peripheral blood. These receptors were collected from a man in his forties with acute or convalescent COVID-19.

This clone was recorded once. The rearrangement joins TRBV20-1 to TRBJ2-1, with a tentative D call TRBD1 (5 bases). Trimming shortened V by 3 bases and J by 8 bases, and 14 bases separated the two germline ends. This CDR3 comprises 13 residues. CDR1 and CDR2 (germline): DFQATT, SNEGSKA (reference sequence). CDR3 region: CSASRQQAYEQFF. The CDR3 coding sequence is TGCAGTGCTAGTAGACAGCAAGCATATGAGCAGTTCTTC.

This chain uses TRBV2 with TRBJ2-2; TRBD1 is a possible D gene (5 bases). The V gene lost 5 bases and the J gene lost 4 bases, with 11 bases spanning the gap. Germline CDR1 reads SNHLY; CDR2 reads FYNNEI. This CDR3 has 14 amino acids. This CDR3 is CASSPRAFTGELFF. The CDR3 nucleotides are TGTGCCAGCAGTCCCAGGGCCTTCACCGGGGAGCTGTTTTTT. Drawing the rest from reference TRBV2 and TRBJ2-2, the complete variable domain is EPEVTQTPSHQVTQMGQEVILRCVPISNHLYFYWYRQILGQKVEFLVSFYNNEISEKSEIFDDQFSVERPDGSNFTLKIRSTKLEDSAMYFCASSPRAFTGELFFGEGSRLTVL.

CDR3 nucleotide sequence: TGTGCCAGCAGCTTAGTGGGCGGGAGGACCAACGCCTACAATGAGCAGTTCTTC. This translates into CASSLVGGRTNAYNEQFF. The J gene is TRBJ2-1, the V gene TRBV7-2; TRBD2 matches at 8 bases. CDR3 length equals 18 residues. Per germline, CDR1 SGHTA and CDR2 FQGNSA. V gave up 1 base and J gave up 2 bases; unmatched junction bases: 10.

The rearrangement uses TRBV3-1 (or the pseudogene TRBV3-2) and TRBJ2-7, with 8 bases that match TRBD2. The trim removed 4 bases at V and 4 bases at J, leaving 6 bases unmatched. CDR1 and CDR2 (germline): LGHDT, YNNKEL (reference sequence). The CDR3 sequence is 14 residues long. The CDR3 coding sequence is TGTGCCAGCAGCCCAAGACCGGGGGGGTACGAGCAGTACTTC. Its protein product is CASSPRPGGYEQYF.

The V gene is TRBV27, the J gene TRBJ2-1; D might be TRBD1 (5 bases). The CDR3 is 16 amino acids. Germline CDR1 MNHEY, CDR2 SMNVEV (reference sequence). Trimming took off 5 bases at V and 3 bases at J, with 17 bases between the two ends. The CDR3: CASSPPDTLVYNEQFF. CDR3 DNA: TGTGCCAGCAGTCCTCCGGACACCCTGGTCTACAATGAGCAGTTCTTC.

This sequence joins TRBV6-5 and TRBJ2-7, with 8 nucleotides matching TRBD2. The CDR3 spans 16 residues. Germline V CDR1 and CDR2: MNHEY, SVGAGI. V was clipped by 4 bases and J by 3 bases; unmatched bases: 11. This CDR3 is CASSWGRSGSFYEQYF. The CDR3 nucleotides read TGTGCCAGCAGTTGGGGTAGGAGCGGGAGTTTCTACGAGCAGTACTTC.

V is TRBV5-6 and J is TRBJ2-7; 7 nucleotides align to TRBD1. With V trimmed by 6 bases and J by 4 bases, 13 bases remained unmatched. Germline V gene sequence: CDR1 SGHDT, CDR2 YYEEEE. The CDR3 consists of 15 residues. The CDR3 protein is CASILGGFVPYEQYF. The CDR3 nucleotides read TGTGCCAGCATCTTAGGGGGCTTTGTCCCTTACGAGCAGTACTTC.

This rearrangement joins TRBV5-1 to TRBJ2-3; D might be TRBD1 (7 bases). Trimming left V 0 bases short and J 14 bases short, with 16 bases between. Germline-derived CDR1 and CDR2 are SGHRS and YFSETQ. The CDR3 is 13 residues long. Here the CDR3 reads CASSLANRGGGYF. The CDR3 nucleotides read TGCGCCAGCAGCTTGGCAAACAGGGGAGGAGGGTATTTT.

The chain has TRBV6-2 or TRBV6-3 and TRBJ1-1; 9 positions match TRBD1. V shed 4 bases and J 2 bases; nucleotides not matched to a gene: 8. Per the germline V gene, CDR1 is MNHEY and CDR2 is SVGEGT. The CDR3 loop spans 16 amino acids. The DNA for the CDR3 is TGTGCCAGCAGTTTGCCGGGACAGGGAGGAAACACTGAAGCTTTCTTT. Encoded protein: CASSLPGQGGNTEAFF.

This CDR3 reads CSVENGQGRGYTF. CDR3 bases: TGCAGCGTTGAAAACGGACAGGGCAGGGGCTACACCTTC. The chain joins TRBV29-1 to TRBJ1-2, with 8 bases fitting TRBD1. CDR3 size: 13 residues. J lost 8 bases, V lost 2 bases, and 7 bases had no gene match. Germline lookup yields CDR1 SQVTM and CDR2 ANQGSEA. The variable domain in full, with the rest retrieved from reference TRBV29-1 and TRBJ1-2, is SAVISQKPSRDICQRGTSLTIQCQVDSQVTMMFWYRQQPGQSLTLIATANQGSEATYESGFVIDKFPISRPNLTFSTLTVSNMSPEDSSIYLCSVENGQGRGYTFGSGTRLTVV.

The chain combines TRBV29-1 with TRBJ2-1; D possibly corresponds to TRBD2 (6 bases). This CDR3 spans 14 amino acids. Germline loops: CDR1 SQVTM, CDR2 ANQGSEA. Between the trimmed V and J ends, which lost 2 bases and 4 bases, there was a span of 12 bases. Here the CDR3 reads CSVEWASAYNEQFF. The CDR3 coding sequence is TGCAGCGTTGAATGGGCTAGCGCGTACAATGAGCAGTTCTTC.

The chain is built from TRBV14 and TRBJ1-1; D is uncertain. Trimming removed 1 base from V and 3 bases from J, with 6 bases in between. Germline assignment: CDR1 SGHDN and CDR2 FVKESK. This CDR3 region has 13 residues. Here the CDR3 reads CASSQGHYTEAFF. Here the CDR3 DNA reads TGTGCCAGCAGCCAAGGACATTACACTGAAGCTTTCTTT. Filled out from reference TRBV14 and TRBJ1-1, the complete variable domain reads EAGVTQFPSHSVIEKGQTVTLRCDPISGHDNLYWYRRVMGKEIKFLLHFVKESKQDESGMPNNRFLAERTGGTYSTLKVQPAELEDSGVYFCASSQGHYTEAFFGQGTRLTVV.

The rearrangement uses TRBV6-2 or TRBV6-3 and TRBJ1-2, with 8 bases aligning to TRBD1. The ends lost 4 bases at V and 6 bases at J; junction bases unmatched: 10. CDR1 MNHEY and CDR2 SVGEGT come from the germline V gene. The CDR3 runs to 15 residues. CDR3 sequence reads: CASSSARTGSDGYTF. Here the CDR3 DNA reads TGTGCCAGCAGTTCCGCAAGGACAGGGTCGGATGGCTACACCTTC.

This chain connects TRBV4-1 to TRBJ2-1; 11 bases are shared with TRBD2. The CDR3 consists of 18 residues. Germline V gene data show CDR1 as MGHRA and CDR2 as YSYEKL. The V segment lost 0 bases and the J segment 5 bases; nucleotides outside the gene matches: 9. The CDR3 DNA is TGCGCCAGCAGCCAAGATCCCCCTAGCGGGAGGATGAACAATGAGCAGTTCTTC. This gives the protein CASSQDPPSGRMNNEQFF.